This TCR beta chain was retrieved from a study of Ad26.COV2.S vaccination and SARS-CoV-2 variants. Study-wide points: The authors reported substantial breadth in spike-specific CD8+ and CD4+ T cell responses after vaccination. Relative to placebo recipients, vaccine recipients exhibited elevated spike-specific TCR breadth. Comparable non-spike TCR breadth was observed in vaccine and placebo recipients.

This clone was recorded once. What it binds is not known. Sequencing was performed with immunoSEQ multiplex PCR; in TCRdb, only in-frame clones are kept and a portion is missing. The sample lists 85,000 to 120,000 clones, around 82% seen once, with 17% in the top ten. The sequence came from a human donor who had recovered from COVID-19. The sample here was peripheral blood, taken after recovery from COVID-19.

CDR3 amino acids: CASSDPGIPRSNEQFF. DNA of the CDR3: TGTGCCAGCAGTGACCCAGGGATCCCTCGTTCAAATGAGCAGTTCTTC. The chain has TRBV6-1 and TRBJ2-1; tentative D call: TRBD1 (5 bases). Trimming pared 3 bases from V and 7 bases from J, leaving 19 bases between. This CDR3 region has 16 residues. Germline lookup yields CDR1 MNHNS and CDR2 SASEGT.